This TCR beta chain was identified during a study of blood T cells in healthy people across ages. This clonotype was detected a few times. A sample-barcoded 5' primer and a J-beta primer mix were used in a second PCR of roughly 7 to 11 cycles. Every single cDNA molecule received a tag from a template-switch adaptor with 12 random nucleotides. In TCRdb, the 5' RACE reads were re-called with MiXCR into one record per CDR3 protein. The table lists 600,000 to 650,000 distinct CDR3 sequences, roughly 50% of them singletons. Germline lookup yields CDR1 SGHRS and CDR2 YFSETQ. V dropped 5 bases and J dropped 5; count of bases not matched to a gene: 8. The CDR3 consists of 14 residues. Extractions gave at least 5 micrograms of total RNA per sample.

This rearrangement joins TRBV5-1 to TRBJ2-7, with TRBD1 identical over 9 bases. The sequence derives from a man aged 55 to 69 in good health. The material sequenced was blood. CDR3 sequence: CASRGRTGVDEQYF. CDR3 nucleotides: TGCGCCAGCAGAGGTAGGACAGGGGTGGACGAGCAGTACTTC.